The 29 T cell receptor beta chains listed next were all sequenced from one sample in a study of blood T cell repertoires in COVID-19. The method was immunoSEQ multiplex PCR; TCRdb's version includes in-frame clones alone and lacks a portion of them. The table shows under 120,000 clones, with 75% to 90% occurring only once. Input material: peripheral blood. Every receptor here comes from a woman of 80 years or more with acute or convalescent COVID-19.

CDR3 sequence (DNA): TGTGCCAGTAGTATTCGCCTTGAGGGGGCCTACGAGCAGTACTTC. This codes for CASSIRLEGAYEQYF. The chain uses TRBV19 and TRBJ2-7; a possible D gene is TRBD1 (6 bases). Germline assignment: CDR1 LNHDA and CDR2 SQIVND (reference sequence). V was clipped by 3 bases and J by 2 bases, with 14 bases between them. The CDR3 totals 15 residues.

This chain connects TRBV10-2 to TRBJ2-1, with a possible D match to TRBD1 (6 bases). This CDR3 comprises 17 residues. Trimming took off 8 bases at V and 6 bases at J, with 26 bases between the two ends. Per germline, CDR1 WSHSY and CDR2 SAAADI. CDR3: CASEPGTFSSLFNEQFF. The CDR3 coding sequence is TGCGCCAGCGAGCCTGGGACATTTTCCTCGTTATTCAATGAGCAGTTCTTC.

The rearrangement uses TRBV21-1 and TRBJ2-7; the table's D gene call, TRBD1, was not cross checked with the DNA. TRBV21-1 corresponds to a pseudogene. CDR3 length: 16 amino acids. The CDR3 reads CASSKVTGPRWDEQYF. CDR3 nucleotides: TGTGCCAGCAGCAAAGTAACAGGGCCGCGCTGGGACGAGCAGTACTTC.

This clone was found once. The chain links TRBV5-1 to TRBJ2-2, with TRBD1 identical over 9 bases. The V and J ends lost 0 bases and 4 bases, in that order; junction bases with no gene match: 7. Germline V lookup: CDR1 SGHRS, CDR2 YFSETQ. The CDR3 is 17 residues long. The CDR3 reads CASSLGAGTGSTGELFF. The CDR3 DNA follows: TGCGCCAGCAGCTTGGGGGCCGGGACAGGGTCCACCGGGGAGCTGTTTTTT. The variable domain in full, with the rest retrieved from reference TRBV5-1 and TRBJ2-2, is KAGVTQTPRYLIKTRGQQVTLSCSPISGHRSVSWYQQTPGQGLQFLFEYFSETQRNKGNFPGRFSGRQFSNSRSEMNVSTLELGDSALYLCASSLGAGTGSTGELFFGEGSRLTVL.

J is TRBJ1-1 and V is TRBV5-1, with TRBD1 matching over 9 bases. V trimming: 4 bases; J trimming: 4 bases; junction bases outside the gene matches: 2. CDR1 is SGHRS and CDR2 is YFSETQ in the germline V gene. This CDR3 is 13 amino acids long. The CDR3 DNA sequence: TGCGCCAGCAGCCGGGACAGGGCCACTGAAGCTTTCTTT. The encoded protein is CASSRDRATEAFF.

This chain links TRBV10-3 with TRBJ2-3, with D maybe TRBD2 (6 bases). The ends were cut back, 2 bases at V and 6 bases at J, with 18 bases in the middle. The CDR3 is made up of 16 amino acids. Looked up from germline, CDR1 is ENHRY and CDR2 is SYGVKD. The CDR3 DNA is TGTGCCATCAGTGAGACTAGCTTGGGAGGTTCGGATACGCAGTATTTT. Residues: CAISETSLGGSDTQYF.

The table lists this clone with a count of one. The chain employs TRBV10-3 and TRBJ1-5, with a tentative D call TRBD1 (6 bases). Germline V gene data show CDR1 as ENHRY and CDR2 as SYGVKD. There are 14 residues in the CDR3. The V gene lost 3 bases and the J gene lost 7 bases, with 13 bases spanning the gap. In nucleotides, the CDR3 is TGTGCCATCAGTGATCAGGGGCATCGACAGCCCCAGCATTTT. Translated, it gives CAISDQGHRQPQHF.

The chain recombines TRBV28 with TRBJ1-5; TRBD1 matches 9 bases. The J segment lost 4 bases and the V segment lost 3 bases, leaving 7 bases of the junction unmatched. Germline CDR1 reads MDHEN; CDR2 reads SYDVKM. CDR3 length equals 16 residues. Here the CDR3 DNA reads TGTGCCAGCAGTTTCACAGGGGGCCTTATGAATCAGCCCCAGCATTTT. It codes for CASSFTGGLMNQPQHF.

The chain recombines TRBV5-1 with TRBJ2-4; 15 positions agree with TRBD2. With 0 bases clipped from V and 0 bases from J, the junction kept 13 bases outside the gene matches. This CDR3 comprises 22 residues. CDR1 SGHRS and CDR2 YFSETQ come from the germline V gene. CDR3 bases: TGCGCCAGCAGCTTGGCCGGACTAGCGGGGGGGCCGATTTCTCTAGCCAAAAACATTCAGTACTTC. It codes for CASSLAGLAGGPISLAKNIQYF.

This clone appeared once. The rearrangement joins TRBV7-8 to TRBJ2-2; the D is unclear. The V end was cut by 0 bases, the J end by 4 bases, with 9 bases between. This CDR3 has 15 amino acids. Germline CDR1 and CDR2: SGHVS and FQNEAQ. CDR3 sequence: CASSLAQYSTGELFF. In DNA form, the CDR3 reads TGTGCCAGCAGCTTAGCCCAGTACAGCACCGGGGAGCTGTTTTTT.

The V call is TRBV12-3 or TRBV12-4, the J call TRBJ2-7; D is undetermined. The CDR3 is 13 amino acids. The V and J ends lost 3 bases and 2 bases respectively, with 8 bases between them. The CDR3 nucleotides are TGTGCCAGCAGTTTCGGCAGGACCTACGAGCAGTACTTC. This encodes CASSFGRTYEQYF.

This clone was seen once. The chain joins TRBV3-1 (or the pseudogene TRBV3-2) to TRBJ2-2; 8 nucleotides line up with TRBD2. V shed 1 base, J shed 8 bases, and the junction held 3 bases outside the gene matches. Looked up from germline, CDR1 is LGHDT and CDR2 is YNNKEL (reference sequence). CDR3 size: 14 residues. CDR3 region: CASSQAGGPGELFF. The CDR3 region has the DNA TGTGCCAGCAGCCAAGCGGGGGGGCCAGGGGAGCTGTTTTTT.

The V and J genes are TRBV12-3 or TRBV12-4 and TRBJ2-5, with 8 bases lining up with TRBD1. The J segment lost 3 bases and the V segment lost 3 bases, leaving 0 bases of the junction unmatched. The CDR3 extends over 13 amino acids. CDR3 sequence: CASSLGQEETQYF. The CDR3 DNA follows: TGTGCCAGCAGTTTGGGACAGGAAGAGACCCAGTACTTC.

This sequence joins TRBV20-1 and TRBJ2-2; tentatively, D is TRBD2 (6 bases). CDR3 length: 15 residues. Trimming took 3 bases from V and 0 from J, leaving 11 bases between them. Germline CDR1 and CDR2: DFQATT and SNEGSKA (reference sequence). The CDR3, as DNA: TGCAGTGCTAGTGACGGGACTGCGAACACCGGGGAGCTGTTTTTT. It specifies CSASDGTANTGELFF.

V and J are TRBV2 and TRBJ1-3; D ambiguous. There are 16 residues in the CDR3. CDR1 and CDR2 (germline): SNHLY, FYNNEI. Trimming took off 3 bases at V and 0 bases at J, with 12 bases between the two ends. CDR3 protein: CASSEGRAFSGNTIYF. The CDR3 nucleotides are TGTGCCAGCAGTGAGGGCAGAGCCTTCTCTGGAAACACCATATATTTT.

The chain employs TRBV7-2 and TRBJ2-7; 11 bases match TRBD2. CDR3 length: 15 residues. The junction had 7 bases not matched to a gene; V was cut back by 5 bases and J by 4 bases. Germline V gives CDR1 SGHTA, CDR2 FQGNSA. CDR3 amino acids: CASSLSGGAGYEQYF. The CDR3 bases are TGTGCCAGCAGCCTTAGCGGGGGGGCCGGGTACGAGCAGTACTTC.

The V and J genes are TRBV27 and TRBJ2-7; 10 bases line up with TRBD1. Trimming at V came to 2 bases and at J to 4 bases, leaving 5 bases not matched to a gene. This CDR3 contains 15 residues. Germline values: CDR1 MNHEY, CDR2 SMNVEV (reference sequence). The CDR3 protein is CASSLAGQGLYEQYF. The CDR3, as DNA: TGTGCCAGCAGTTTAGCGGGACAGGGGTTGTACGAGCAGTACTTC.

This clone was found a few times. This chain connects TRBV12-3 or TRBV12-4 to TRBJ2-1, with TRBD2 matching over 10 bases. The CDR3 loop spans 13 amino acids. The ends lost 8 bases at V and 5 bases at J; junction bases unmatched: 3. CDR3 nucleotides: TGTGCCAGCTCAGCGGGGGGGAACAATGAGCAGTTCTTC. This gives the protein CASSAGGNNEQFF.

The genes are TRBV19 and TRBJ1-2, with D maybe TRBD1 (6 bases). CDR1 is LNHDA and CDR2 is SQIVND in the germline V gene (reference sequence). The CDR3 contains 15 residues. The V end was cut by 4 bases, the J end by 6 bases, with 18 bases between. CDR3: CASSTSGTPGDGYTF. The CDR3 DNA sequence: TGTGCCAGTAGTACCTCCGGGACACCAGGTGATGGCTACACCTTC.

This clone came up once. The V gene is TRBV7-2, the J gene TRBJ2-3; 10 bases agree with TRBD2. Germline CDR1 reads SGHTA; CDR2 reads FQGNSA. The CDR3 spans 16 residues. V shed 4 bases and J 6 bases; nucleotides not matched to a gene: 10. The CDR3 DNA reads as TGTGCCAGCAGCTGGGCTAGCGGGGGTATTATGGATACGCAGTATTTT. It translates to CASSWASGGIMDTQYF.

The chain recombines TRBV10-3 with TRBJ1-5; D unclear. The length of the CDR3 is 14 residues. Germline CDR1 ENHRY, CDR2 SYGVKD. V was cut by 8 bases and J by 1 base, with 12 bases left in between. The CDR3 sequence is CAIQEGDSNQPQHF. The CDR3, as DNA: TGTGCCATCCAAGAAGGAGACAGCAATCAGCCCCAGCATTTT.

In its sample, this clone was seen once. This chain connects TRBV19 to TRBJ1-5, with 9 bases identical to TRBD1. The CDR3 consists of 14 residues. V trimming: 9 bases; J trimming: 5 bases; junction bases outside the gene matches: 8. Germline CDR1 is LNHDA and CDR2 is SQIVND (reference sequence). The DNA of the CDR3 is TGTGCCAGCTCCGGGACAGGGCACGATCAGCCCCAGCATTTT. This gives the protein CASSGTGHDQPQHF. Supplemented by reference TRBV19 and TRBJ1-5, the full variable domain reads DGGITQSPKYLFRKEGQNVTLSCEQNLNHDAMYWYRQDPGQGLRLIYYSQIVNDFQKGDIAEGYSVSREKKESFPLTVTSAQKNPTAFYLCASSGTGHDQPQHFGDGTRLSIL.

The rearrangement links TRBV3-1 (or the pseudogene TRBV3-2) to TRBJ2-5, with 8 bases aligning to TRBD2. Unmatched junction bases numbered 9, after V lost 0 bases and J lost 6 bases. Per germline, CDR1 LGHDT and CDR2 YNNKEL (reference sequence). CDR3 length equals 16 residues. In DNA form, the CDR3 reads TGTGCCAGCAGCCAAGAACGGGGGGGAGGTCGAAAGACCCAGTACTTC. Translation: CASSQERGGGRKTQYF.

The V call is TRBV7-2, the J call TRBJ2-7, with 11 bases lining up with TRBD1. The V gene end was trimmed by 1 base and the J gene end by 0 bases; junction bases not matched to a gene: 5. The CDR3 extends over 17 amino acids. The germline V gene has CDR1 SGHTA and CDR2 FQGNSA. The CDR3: CASSLGRGTGGSYEQYF. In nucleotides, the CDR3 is TGTGCCAGCAGCTTAGGGAGAGGGACAGGGGGCTCCTACGAGCAGTACTTC. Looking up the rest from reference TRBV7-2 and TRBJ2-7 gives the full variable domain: GAGVSQSPSNKVTEKGKDVELRCDPISGHTALYWYRQSLGQGLEFLIYFQGNSAPDKSGLPSDRFSAERTGGSVSTLTIQRTQQEDSAVYLCASSLGRGTGGSYEQYFGPGTRLTVT.

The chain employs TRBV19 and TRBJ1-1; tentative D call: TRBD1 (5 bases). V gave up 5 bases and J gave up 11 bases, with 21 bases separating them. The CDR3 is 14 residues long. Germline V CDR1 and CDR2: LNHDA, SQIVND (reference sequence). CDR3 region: CASSRRWGGVNAFF. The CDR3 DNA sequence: TGTGCCAGTAGTCGAAGATGGGGAGGGGTCAACGCTTTCTTT.

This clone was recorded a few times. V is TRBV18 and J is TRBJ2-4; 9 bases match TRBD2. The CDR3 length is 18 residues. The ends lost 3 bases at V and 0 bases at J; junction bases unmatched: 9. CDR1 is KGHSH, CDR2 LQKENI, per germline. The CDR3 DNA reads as TGTGCCAGCTCACCGCGACTAGCGGAACGACTAGCCAAAAACATTCAGTACTTC. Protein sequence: CASSPRLAERLAKNIQYF.

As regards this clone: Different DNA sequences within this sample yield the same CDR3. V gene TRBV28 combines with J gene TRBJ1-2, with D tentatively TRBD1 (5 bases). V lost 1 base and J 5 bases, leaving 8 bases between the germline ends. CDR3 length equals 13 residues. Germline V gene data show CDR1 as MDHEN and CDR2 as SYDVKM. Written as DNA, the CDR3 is TGTGCCAGCAGTTTATCCGGGGGATATGGCTACACCTTC. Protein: CASSLSGGYGYTF.

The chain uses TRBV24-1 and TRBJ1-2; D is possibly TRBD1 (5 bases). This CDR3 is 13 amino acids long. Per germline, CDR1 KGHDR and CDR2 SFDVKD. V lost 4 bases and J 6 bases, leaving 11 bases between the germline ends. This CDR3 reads CATSEAGSNGYTF. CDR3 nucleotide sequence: TGTGCCACCAGTGAGGCAGGGTCTAATGGCTACACCTTC.

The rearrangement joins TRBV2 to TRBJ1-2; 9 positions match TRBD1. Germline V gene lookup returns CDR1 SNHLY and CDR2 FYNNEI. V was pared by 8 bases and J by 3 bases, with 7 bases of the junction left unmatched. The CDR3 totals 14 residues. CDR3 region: CASGRTGAYYGYTF. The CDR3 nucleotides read TGTGCCAGCGGAAGGACAGGGGCATACTATGGCTACACCTTC.